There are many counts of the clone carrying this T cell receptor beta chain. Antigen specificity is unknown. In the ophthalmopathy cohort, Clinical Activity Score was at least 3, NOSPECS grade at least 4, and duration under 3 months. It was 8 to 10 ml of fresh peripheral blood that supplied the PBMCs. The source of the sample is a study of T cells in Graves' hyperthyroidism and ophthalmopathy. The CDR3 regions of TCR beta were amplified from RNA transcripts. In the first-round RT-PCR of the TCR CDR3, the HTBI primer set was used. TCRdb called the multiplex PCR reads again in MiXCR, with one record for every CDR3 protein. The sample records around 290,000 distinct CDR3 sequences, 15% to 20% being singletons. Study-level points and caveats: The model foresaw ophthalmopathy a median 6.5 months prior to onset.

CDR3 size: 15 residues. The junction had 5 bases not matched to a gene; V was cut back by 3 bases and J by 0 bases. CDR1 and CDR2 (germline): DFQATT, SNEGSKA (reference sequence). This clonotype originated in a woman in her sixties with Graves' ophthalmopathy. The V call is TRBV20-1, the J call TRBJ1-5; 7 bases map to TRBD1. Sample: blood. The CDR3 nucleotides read TGCAGTGCTAGTTGGGACAGTTCTAGCAATCAGCCCCAGCATTTT. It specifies CSASWDSSSNQPQHF.